This TCR beta chain was sequenced for a study of blood T cell repertoires in COVID-19. Study background: Italy, Spain and the United States were the sources of the convalescent and acute COVID-19 samples. T cells, B-cell-depleted T cells, or PBMCs provided the cDNA or gDNA that served as material.

The CDR3 sequence is 13 residues long. The germline V and J ends were trimmed by 0 bases and 1 base, with 5 bases remaining between them. The germline V gene has CDR1 SGHDT and CDR2 YYEEEE. Sequencing used immunoSEQ multiplex PCR; TCRdb keeps in-frame clones, though not all of them. This table has around 180,000 clones, 80% to 90% appearing once. Worth noting for this clone: The sample contains more than one DNA sequence encoding this CDR3.

Sequencing was carried out using peripheral blood. The genes are TRBV5-6 and TRBJ2-7; the D is unclear. The clonotype originates from a woman older than 75 with COVID-19, enrolled during active disease. DNA for the CDR3: TGTGCCAGCAGCTTGGACGGGTCCTACGAGCAGTACTTC. Translation gives CASSLDGSYEQYF.